This T cell receptor beta chain was identified in a study of cytomegalovirus exposure and HLA in healthy donors. With respect to this clone: Its target is not known.

The length of the CDR3 is 13 residues. Germline values: CDR1 SQVTM, CDR2 ANQGSEA. V was shortened by 4 bases and J by 2 bases, with 12 bases between the two germline ends. With 60 Vbeta and 13 Jbeta primers, the PCR was carried out. The data were produced by immunoSEQ multiplex PCR, yet TCRdb's version contains in-frame clones alone and is incomplete. The sample has 95,000 to 150,000 clones; 74% are singletons. Findings of the study overall: Trimming of TCR beta V- and J-genes showed a link, identified in a later analysis, to a missense DCLRE1C variant. A prior analysis recorded that most TCR beta V segments were productive about 87% or about 30% of the time. A few of the chains that were CMV-associated were confirmed in vitro to be specific for CMV antigens.

The chain uses TRBV29-1 and TRBJ2-7; TRBD1 is a possible D gene (7 bases). The source of this sequence is a woman aged 50 to 60 in good health and CMV-seropositive. The specimen sequenced was PBMCs. The CDR3 sequence is CSVVGGGPYEQYF. DNA for the CDR3: TGCAGCGTTGTAGGAGGGGGCCCCTACGAGCAGTACTTC.